This T cell receptor beta chain emerged from a study of OX40 agonist ivuxolimab in advanced cancers. Study information: Enrollees could have had prior anti-PD-1, anti-PD-L1 or anti-CTLA-4 therapy, which 30% to 50% had received.

TCRdb's copy holds only in-frame clones and misses some; the assay was immunoSEQ multiplex PCR. The sample contains under 55,000 clones, around four fifths of which appear only once. Study-wide findings and caveats: Clonal expansion among partial responders at 0.1-3.0 mg/kg ranked near the lowest. Expanded clones tended on average to be more numerous among CD8+ T cells than CD4+.

Concerning this clone itself: Antigen specificity is unknown.

Autoimmune disease history or systemic immunosuppression disqualified patients. The germline V and J ends were trimmed by 4 bases and 6 bases, with 19 bases remaining between them. The CDR3 contains 15 residues. The germline CDR1 and CDR2 sequences are LNHNV and YYDKDF (reference sequence). The rearrangement uses TRBV15 and TRBJ2-7; D remains unclear. The sequenced sample was CD4+ or CD8+ T cells sorted from blood, obtained in a trial of the OX40 agonist ivuxolimab. This TCR derives from an adult with an advanced solid tumor such as melanoma, head and neck, liver or kidney cancer. For the CDR3, the DNA is TGTGCCACCAGCACTGAGGCCGGGCCCATGGCCGAGCAGTACTTC. Protein product: CATSTEAGPMAEQYF.